This is a list of T cell receptor beta chains from one sample in a study of cytomegalovirus exposure and HLA in healthy donors. The assay was immunoSEQ multiplex PCR, and TCRdb's table has in-frame clones only and misses some. The sample shows some 110,000 clones, over 65% of them seen only once. Sequenced material: PBMCs. The receptors originated from a man in his forties in good health and CMV-seropositive. Each CDR3 is given with its conserved first and last residue. A D gene is named only where the DNA matches it firmly. The size entry is marked missing in some rows and otherwise reads once, few, many or a size class.

size	V	D	J	DNA	CDR3
-	TRBV7-3	TRBD2	TRBJ2-7	TGTGCCAGCAGCCTTACTAGCGGGTACGAGCAGTACTTC	CASSLTSGYEQYF
-	TRBV10-3	-	TRBJ2-7	TGTGCCATCAGCGCGCGGCAGGGGTTATTCAACGAGCAGTACTTC	CAISARQGLFNEQYF
-	TRBV5-5	-	TRBJ2-3	TGTGCCAGCAGCTTGGCGTCGACAGGACCATACCAAATTAGCACAGATACGCAGTATTTT	CASSLASTGPYQISTDTQYF
-	TRBV18	-	TRBJ2-5	TGTGCCAGCTCACCTTCGGAGAAAGGGGCCCAGTACTTC	CASSPSEKGAQYF
-	TRBV11-2	-	TRBJ1-2	TGTGCCAGCAGCTCGCGGGACGCCTCCTATGGCTACACCTTC	CASSSRDASYGYTF
-	TRBV5-4	TRBD1	TRBJ2-1	TGTGCCAGCAGCTTGCCTTCGCGACAGGGGGATGAGCAGTTCTTC	CASSLPSRQGDEQFF
-	TRBV14	TRBD1	TRBJ2-6	TGTGCCAGCAGCCACTTAACGGGACAGGGAACCGGGGCCAACGTCCTGACTTTC	CASSHLTGQGTGANVLTF
-	TRBV7-6	TRBD1	TRBJ2-1	TGTGCCAGCAAACCGGGACAGGGCGGGGAGCAGTTCTTC	CASKPGQGGEQFF
few	TRBV19	TRBD1	TRBJ2-5	TGTGCCAGAGAGACAGGGGGCGGGGAGCAGTACTTC	CARETGGGEQYF
-	TRBV15	TRBD2	TRBJ2-5	TGTGCCACCAGCAATACTGGACTGGGAGGGGAGCAGTACTTC	CATSNTGLGGEQYF
-	TRBV28	-	TRBJ1-2	TGTGCCAGCAGTCCCCCCCAGGAGGTCTATGGCTACACCTTC	CASSPPQEVYGYTF
-	TRBV10-3	-	TRBJ1-2	TGTGCCATCAGTGAAGTAGGGGCCAACTATGGCTACACCTTC	CAISEVGANYGYTF
-	TRBV12-1	-	TRBJ1-2	TGTGCCAGCAGCATTGACAGGGAAGTTTGCTATGACTACACCTTC	CASSIDREVCYDYTF